The clone carrying this TCR beta chain was recorded only once. Its antigen is still unknown. The source of the sample is a study of cytomegalovirus exposure and HLA in healthy donors. General observations from the study: It was reported in a later analysis that an Asian-associated ancestry cluster showed fewer N-insertions than the roughly 620-donor mean. Most CMV-associated TCR beta chains were later found to appear HLA-restricted. The authors later found TCR association rates varying by HLA locus, with DRB1 most and HLA-C fewest. The study flagged some 170 TCR beta chains as cytomegalovirus-associated.

The trim removed 2 bases at V and 3 bases at J, leaving 7 bases unmatched. The germline V gene encodes CDR1 MGHRA and CDR2 YSYEKL. The CDR3 runs to 17 residues. PCR used 60 Vbeta primers and 13 Jbeta primers. Method: immunoSEQ multiplex PCR; TCRdb's copy keeps in-frame clones and lacks some. The sample lists 150,000 to 200,000 clones, about 80% occurring once. Sequenced: PBMCs. This clonotype was sampled from a man aged 45-65 years in good health and CMV-seropositive. This sequence joins TRBV4-1 and TRBJ2-3, with 11 bases lining up with TRBD2. The CDR3 loop is CASSQFRLAGPTDTQYF. As DNA, the CDR3 is TGCGCCAGCAGCCAATTCCGACTAGCGGGACCAACAGATACGCAGTATTTT.